Listed below are T cell receptor beta chains from one sample, sequenced in a study of blood T cells in healthy people across ages. One entry per CDR3 protein results from TCRdb running MiXCR on the 5' RACE reads. The sample records some 900,000 distinct CDR3 sequences, about 48% being singletons. Source material: blood. Every receptor here comes from a man aged 30 to 45 in good health. Each CDR3 is given with its conserved first and last residue. The D gene is left open where the match is weak. Clone sizes are given selectively: once, few, many, or a class where the clone is expanded.

v_call	d_call	clone_size	j_call	cdr3_aa	cdr3_nt
TRBV20-1	TRBD2	once	TRBJ2-7	CSARDEERGGYEQYF	TGCAGTGCTAGAGATGAGGAACGGGGGGGCTACGAGCAGTACTTC
TRBV25-1	TRBD2	NA	TRBJ2-3	CASRSTSGSKTDTQYF	TGTGCCAGCAGAAGTACTAGCGGGAGTAAAACAGATACGCAGTATTTT
TRBV7-2	TRBD2	few	TRBJ2-7	CASSLSGVHEQYF	TGTGCCAGCAGCTTAAGCGGGGTCCACGAGCAGTACTTC
TRBV5-6	TRBD1	NA	TRBJ1-2	CASSWGQGANGYTF	TGTGCCAGCAGCTGGGGACAGGGAGCGAATGGCTACACCTTC
TRBV5-1	NA	NA	TRBJ2-1	CASSFQAINEQFF	TGCGCCAGCAGCTTCCAAGCCATCAATGAGCAGTTCTTC
TRBV20-1	TRBD1	NA	TRBJ1-2	CSARVGQGPTGGYTF	TGCAGTGCTAGAGTAGGACAGGGGCCCACGGGTGGCTACACCTTC
TRBV15	TRBD1	NA	TRBJ1-5	CATSTRTGDDQPQHF	TGTGCCACCAGCACCCGGACAGGGGACGATCAGCCCCAGCATTTT
TRBV9	TRBD2	NA	TRBJ2-3	CASSVLAGGTTDTQYF	TGTGCCAGCAGCGTACTAGCGGGGGGGACCACAGATACGCAGTATTTT
TRBV24-1	TRBD1	many	TRBJ2-5	CATSDWGQVDKETQYF	TGTGCCACCAGTGATTGGGGACAGGTGGATAAAGAGACCCAGTACTTC
TRBV27	NA	NA	TRBJ1-5	CASRRIREGNQPQHF	TGTGCCAGCAGAAGGATCAGGGAAGGCAATCAGCCCCAGCATTTT
TRBV4-3	NA	NA	TRBJ2-1	CASSQAGGRSYNEQFF	TGCGCCAGCAGCCAAGCTGGGGGGCGCTCCTACAATGAGCAGTTCTTC
TRBV6-2/TRBV6-3	NA	NA	TRBJ2-1	CASSSSNQETQFF	TGTGCCAGCAGTTCCTCGAACCAAGAGACCCAGTTCTTC
TRBV6-1	NA	few	TRBJ1-2	CASSAGADSNYGYTF	TGTGCCAGCAGTGCGGGGGCGGATTCTAACTATGGCTACACCTTC
TRBV10-3	TRBD1	few	TRBJ2-1	CAISEADRAGNEQFF	TGTGCCATCAGTGAAGCGGACAGGGCGGGAAATGAGCAGTTCTTC
TRBV4-1	TRBD1	NA	TRBJ2-7	CASSQDCPGQLYEQYF	TGCGCCAGCAGCCAAGATTGTCCGGGACAGCTATACGAGCAGTACTTC
TRBV5-6	TRBD1	NA	TRBJ1-6	CASSRTGLSNSPLHF	TGTGCCAGCAGCCGGACAGGGTTGAGTAATTCACCCCTCCACTTT
TRBV24-1	NA	NA	TRBJ2-3	CATSDFSATDAQYF	TGTGCCACCAGTGATTTTAGCGCCACAGATGCGCAGTATTTT